This T cell receptor beta chain derives from a study of OX40 agonist ivuxolimab in advanced cancers. The study's findings and limits: Expanded clones tended on average to be more numerous among CD8+ T cells than CD4+. At 0.1 to 3.0 mg/kg and by week 6, clonal expansion occurred in CD4+ and CD8+ blood T cells.

No patient had autoimmune disease or received systemic immunosuppression. Samples were taken at baseline and on day 1 of cycles 4 and 7. This clone has just a few counts. Its antigen remains unidentified. Method: immunoSEQ multiplex PCR; TCRdb's copy keeps in-frame clones and lacks some. This sample carries about 91,000 clones, around 80% of them seen once, and the ten largest clones take roughly 1.1%. Germline CDR1 SEHNR, CDR2 FQNEAQ (reference sequence). V lost 5 bases and J 3 bases, leaving 16 bases between the germline ends. This CDR3 is built from 15 residues. Here the sequenced sample was CD4+ or CD8+ T cells sorted from blood, taken in a trial of the OX40 agonist ivuxolimab. The sequence was obtained from an adult with an advanced solid tumor such as melanoma, head and neck, liver or kidney cancer. The gene calls are TRBV7-9 and TRBJ1-2; TRBD1 is a possible D gene (6 bases). This CDR3 reads CASSPEGGNYYGYTF. The CDR3 nucleotides read TGTGCCAGCAGCCCAGAGGGGGGGAACTACTATGGCTACACCTTC.